What follows is one T cell receptor beta chain and its context. Its specificity is unknown. The sample is drawn from a study of blood T cells in healthy people across ages. The J segment lost 2 bases and the V segment lost 3 bases, leaving 4 bases of the junction unmatched. Looked up from germline, CDR1 is SGHNT and CDR2 is YYREEE (reference sequence). CDR3 length: 15 residues. The study, taken as a whole, reports: While age rose, TCR beta diversity per million T cells dropped in a roughly linear way. Fewer expanded clones and more diversity marked long-lived versus aged donors.

Through a sample-barcoded 5' primer and a J-beta primer mix, a second PCR was run for roughly 7 to 11 cycles. TCRdb called the 5' RACE reads again in MiXCR, with one record for every CDR3 protein. The sample holds roughly 730,000 distinct CDR3 sequences; about 61% are singletons and the top ten take around a quarter. The sequence was collected from a man in his forties or fifties in good health. The rearrangement uses TRBV5-4 and TRBJ2-5, with 10 nucleotides matching TRBD1. Source material: blood. The CDR3 here is CASSSRQGAQETQYF. The DNA of the CDR3 is TGTGCCAGCAGCTCACGACAGGGGGCTCAAGAGACCCAGTACTTC. The full variable domain, with the rest looked up from reference TRBV5-4 and TRBJ2-5, is ETGVTQSPTHLIKTRGQQVTLRCSSQSGHNTVSWYQQALGQGPQFIFQYYREEENGRGNFPPRFSGLQFPNYSSELNVNALELDDSALYLCASSSRQGAQETQYFGPGTRLLVL.